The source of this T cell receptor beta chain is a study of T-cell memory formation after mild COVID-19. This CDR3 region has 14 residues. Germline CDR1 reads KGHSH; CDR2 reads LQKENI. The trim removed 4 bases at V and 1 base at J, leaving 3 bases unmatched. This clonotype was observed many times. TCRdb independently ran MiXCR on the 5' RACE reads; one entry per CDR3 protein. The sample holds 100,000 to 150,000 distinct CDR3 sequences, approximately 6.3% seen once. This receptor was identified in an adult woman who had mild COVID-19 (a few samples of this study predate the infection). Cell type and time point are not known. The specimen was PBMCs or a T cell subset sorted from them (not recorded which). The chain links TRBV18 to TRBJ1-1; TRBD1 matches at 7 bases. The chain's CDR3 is CASSQDRKNTEAFF. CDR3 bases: TGTGCCAGCTCACAGGACAGGAAGAACACTGAAGCTTTCTTT.